This is a list of T cell receptor beta chains from one sample in a study of response to subunit inactivated influenza vaccine. TCRdb called the RT-PCR reads again in MiXCR, with one record for every CDR3 protein. The table has around 480,000 distinct CDR3 sequences, approximately 10% seen once. Sequencing used PBMCs from blood, obtained roughly 48 days after vaccination. These receptors were collected from a man aged 50 to 59 who received an inactivated influenza vaccine. Each CDR3 is given with its conserved first and last residue. Each record gives: clone size, V gene, D gene, J gene, CDR3 DNA, CDR3 protein. The D gene is left open where the match is weak. Not every row has a clone size; where given, it reads once, few, many or a size class.

>few|TRBV14|.|TRBJ2-1
TGTGCCAGCAGCCAAGGGCTAACCCTCGCGTTCTTC
CASSQGLTLAFF
>few|TRBV7-9|TRBD1|TRBJ2-6
TGTGCCAGCAGCCCGGGGACAGTATTCTCTGGGGCCAACGTCCTGACTTTC
CASSPGTVFSGANVLTF
>many|TRBV7-2|TRBD1|TRBJ1-5
TGTGCCAGCAGCTCTGCAGGGGGAAGCCAGCCCCAGCATTTT
CASSSAGGSQPQHF
>few|TRBV6-5|.|TRBJ1-1
TGTGCCAGCAGTTACTCGGCAGGGGTGGACACTGAAGCTTTCTTT
CASSYSAGVDTEAFF
>few|TRBV6-5|.|TRBJ2-5
TGTGCCAGCAGTTACCTGAGGTCAGGGGCGCCTGAGACCCAGTACTTC
CASSYLRSGAPETQYF
>few|TRBV3-1|.|TRBJ2-3
TGTGCCAGCAGCCAAGATCCCGGGGGTGCAGATACGCAGTATTTT
CASSQDPGGADTQYF
>.|TRBV4-1|.|TRBJ1-1
TGCGCCAGCAGCCAAGATCAGGGGCGGTTCACTGAAGCTTTCTTT
CASSQDQGRFTEAFF
>many|TRBV7-2|.|TRBJ2-6
TGTGCCAGCAGCCCAGGGCCGGGGCGCTCTGGGGCCAACGTCCTGACTTTC
CASSPGPGRSGANVLTF
>.|TRBV5-6|.|TRBJ2-7
TGTGCCAGCAGCTTGGCCGTGGGAAGCGAGCAGTACTTC
CASSLAVGSEQYF
>few|TRBV29-1|TRBD2|TRBJ2-1
TGCAGCGCCCGACTAGCGGGGAACTACAATGAGCAGTTCTTC
CSARLAGNYNEQFF
>.|TRBV12-3/TRBV12-4|.|TRBJ2-7
TGTGCCAGCACCATGACAGGAAGTGACTACGAGCAGTACTTC
CASTMTGSDYEQYF
>.|TRBV6-4|TRBD1|TRBJ1-1
TGTGCCAGCAGTGACTCCGGACAGGGGGCCCCTGAAGCTTTCTTT
CASSDSGQGAPEAFF
>.|TRBV7-9|.|TRBJ2-5
TGTGCCAGCAGCTCCTACGTGGGCAGGCAAGAGACCCAGTACTTC
CASSSYVGRQETQYF
>few|TRBV11-2|TRBD1|TRBJ2-5
TGTGCCAGCAGCCCACGGGGACAGGGGGACGAGACCCAGTACTTC
CASSPRGQGDETQYF
>many|TRBV12-3/TRBV12-4|TRBD2|TRBJ2-5
TGTGCCAGCAGCTCGGGACTAGCGGCACAAGAGACCCAGTACTTC
CASSSGLAAQETQYF
>many|TRBV10-3|.|TRBJ2-5
TGTGCCCCCGAAGCTTGGGTTAGCGTTGGACAAGAGACCCAGTACTTC
CAPEAWVSVGQETQYF
>.|TRBV4-3|.|TRBJ2-7
TGCGCCAGCAGCCAAGATATAGGGGGTTTTACCTACGAGCAGTACTTC
CASSQDIGGFTYEQYF
>few|TRBV6-5|.|TRBJ1-6
TGTGCCAGCAGTTACCGCTCGGACAGTTTCTCCTATAATTCACCCCTCCACTTT
CASSYRSDSFSYNSPLHF
>many|TRBV6-2/TRBV6-3|TRBD1|TRBJ1-1
TGTGCCAGCAGTTCGTTAAGACAGGGACCTACGAACACTGAAGCTTTCTTT
CASSSLRQGPTNTEAFF
>few|TRBV7-2|TRBD1|TRBJ1-6
TGTGCCAGCAGCACCCGGACAGGGGGCTGGAATTCACCCCTCCACTTT
CASSTRTGGWNSPLHF
>.|TRBV28|TRBD2|TRBJ2-1
TGTGCCAGCAGTGTAGCGGGAGCCAATGAGCAGTTCTTC
CASSVAGANEQFF
>few|TRBV18|.|TRBJ2-7
TGTGCCAGCTCACCACAGGGACGGACTACACCCTACGAGCAGTACTTC
CASSPQGRTTPYEQYF
>many|TRBV20-1|TRBD1|TRBJ1-1
TGCAGTGCTAGACAGGGGGGACGGCGGTTGGGCTTCGAAGCTTTCTTT
CSARQGGRRLGFEAFF
>.|TRBV9|TRBD2|TRBJ2-5
TGTGCCAGCAGCCTCACTAGCGTCCAAGAGACCCAGTACTTC
CASSLTSVQETQYF
>.|TRBV19|.|TRBJ2-6
TGTGCCAGTAGTCTACAGGCCGCTGGGGCCAACGTCCTGACTTTC
CASSLQAAGANVLTF
>.|TRBV5-5|.|TRBJ2-2
TGTGCCAGCAGCCCGTGGACAGTCGGCACTACCGGGGAGCTGTTTTTT
CASSPWTVGTTGELFF
>many|TRBV20-1|.|TRBJ2-3
TGCAGTGCTGAAATTCGGGATACGCAGTATTTT
CSAEIRDTQYF
>many|TRBV7-2|TRBD2|TRBJ2-5
TGTGCCAGCAAACCAAACCCCGGGAGGCAAGAGACCCAGTACTTC
CASKPNPGRQETQYF
>many|TRBV12-3/TRBV12-4|.|TRBJ2-7
TGTGCCAGCAGTCCCTCTTACGGAACCTACGAGCAGTACTTC
CASSPSYGTYEQYF
>.|TRBV15|.|TRBJ1-2
TGTGCCACCAGCAGCCGAGACGGAGGCTACACCTTC
CATSSRDGGYTF
>few|TRBV6-5|TRBD2|TRBJ2-3
TGTGCCAGCAGTTATAGCGGGGGACAAGATACGCAGTATTTT
CASSYSGGQDTQYF
>many|TRBV4-3|.|TRBJ2-3
TGCGCCAGCAGCCAGGGGGGCGGGGGCAGCACAGATACGCAGTATTTT
CASSQGGGGSTDTQYF
>many|TRBV20-1|.|TRBJ1-1
TGCAGTGCTTCCGGGTCGGCGAACACTGAAGCTTTCTTT
CSASGSANTEAFF
>.|TRBV5-1|.|TRBJ2-1
TGCGCCAGAAGCCCCCCCGGGGGCCGAAGTGGGGAGCAGTTCTTC
CARSPPGGRSGEQFF
>many|TRBV6-5|TRBD1|TRBJ1-1
TGTGCCAGCAGTTACTCGCTGTCGGGGGGTTATTCTGGACAGGATGAAGCTTTCTTT
CASSYSLSGGYSGQDEAFF
>few|TRBV6-5|.|TRBJ2-7
TGTGCCAGCAGTTACCGACACGGGTTATACGAGCAGTACTTC
CASSYRHGLYEQYF
>many|TRBV11-2|.|TRBJ2-3
TGTGCCAGCAGCTTAGTTGGGGGACGCACAGATACGCAGTATTTT
CASSLVGGRTDTQYF
>.|TRBV20-1|.|TRBJ2-7
TGCAGTGCTAGAGATCACAGCCGGTCAAACTACGAGCAGTACTTC
CSARDHSRSNYEQYF
>.|TRBV7-2|.|TRBJ1-1
TGTGCCAGCAGCGATGTAAGGGGCACTGAAGCTTTCTTT
CASSDVRGTEAFF
>few|TRBV19|.|TRBJ2-2
TGTGCCAGTAGTATGGACTACCTATTGAACACCGGGGAGCTGTTTTTT
CASSMDYLLNTGELFF
>few|TRBV20-1|.|TRBJ1-6
TGCAGTGCTAGATGGACCCTCAATTCACCCCTCCACTTT
CSARWTLNSPLHF
>many|TRBV5-6|.|TRBJ2-2
TGTGCCAGCAGCTATGGGGGCACGAACACCGGGGAGCTGTTTTTT
CASSYGGTNTGELFF
>many|TRBV7-9|.|TRBJ2-7
TGTGCCAGCAGCCTCTGGTCCTCCTACGAGCAGTACTTC
CASSLWSSYEQYF
>.|TRBV20-1|TRBD1|TRBJ2-6
TGCAGTGCTAGACAAAGGACAGGGCCTCCTGGGGCCAACGTCCTGACTTTC
CSARQRTGPPGANVLTF
>few|TRBV6-9|TRBD2|TRBJ2-1
TGTGCCAGCAGTCCCTATCTGCCGGGGACTAGCGGGGACAATGAGCAGTTCTTC
CASSPYLPGTSGDNEQFF